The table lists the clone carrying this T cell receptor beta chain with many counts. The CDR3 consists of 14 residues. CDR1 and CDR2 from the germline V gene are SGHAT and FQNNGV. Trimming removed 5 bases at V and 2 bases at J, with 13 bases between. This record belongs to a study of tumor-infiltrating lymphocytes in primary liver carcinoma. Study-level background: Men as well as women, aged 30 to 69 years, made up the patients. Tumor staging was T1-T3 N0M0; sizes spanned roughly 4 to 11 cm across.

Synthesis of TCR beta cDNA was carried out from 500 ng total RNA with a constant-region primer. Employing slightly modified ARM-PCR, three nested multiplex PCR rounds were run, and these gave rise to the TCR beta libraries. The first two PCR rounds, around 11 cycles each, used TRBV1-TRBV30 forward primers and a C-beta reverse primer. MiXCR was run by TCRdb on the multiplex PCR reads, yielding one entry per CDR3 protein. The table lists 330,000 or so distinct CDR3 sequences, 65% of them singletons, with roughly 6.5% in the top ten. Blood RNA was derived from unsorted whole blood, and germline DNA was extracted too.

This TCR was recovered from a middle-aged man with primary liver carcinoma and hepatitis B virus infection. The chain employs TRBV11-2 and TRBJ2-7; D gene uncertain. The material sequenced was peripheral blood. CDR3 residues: CASSPRSATYEQYF. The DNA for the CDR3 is TGTGCCAGCAGCCCCCGGAGTGCAACCTACGAGCAGTACTTC.